This is a list of T cell receptor beta chains from one sample in a study of blood T cells in healthy people across ages. TCRdb processed the 5' RACE reads anew with MiXCR; each CDR3 protein has one entry. The sample lists some 1.6 million distinct CDR3 sequences, about 31% seen once, with around 11% in the top ten. Sequencing input: blood. The receptors originated from a woman aged 25 to 39 in good health. The conserved cysteine and the conserved F or W are not part of the CDR3 here. The order of the fields is J gene, V gene, CDR3 protein.

TRBJ2-6 | TRBV20-1 | SAIRASGANVLT
TRBJ2-6 | TRBV6-1 | ASRDAGVGANVLT
TRBJ2-3 | TRBV5-1 | ASSLGRVEDTQY
TRBJ1-5 | TRBV20-1 | SARDPIQIRNQPQH
TRBJ2-1 | TRBV7-9 | ASTYSGSGGYNEQF
TRBJ2-1 | TRBV15 | VTTPGLEYNEQF
TRBJ2-7 | TRBV13 | ASSAREIHYEQY
TRBJ2-7 | TRBV3-1 | ASSQEGETYEQY
TRBJ1-2 | TRBV20-1 | SAKPGTACGYT
TRBJ2-1 | TRBV19 | ASSITIEQF
TRBJ2-3 | TRBV20-1 | SAAGIAADTQY
TRBJ2-1 | TRBV4-1 | ASSQLRGSGRGNEQF
TRBJ2-1 | TRBV12-3/TRBV12-4 | AIRTDSPSNEQF
TRBJ2-1 | TRBV7-9 | ASRSGGGVDEQF
TRBJ2-5 | TRBV5-1 | ASSSRGTYLETQY
TRBJ2-6 | TRBV27 | ASSLSPGIPLSGANVLT
TRBJ2-3 | TRBV7-3 | ASSSLRTDTQY
TRBJ2-3 | TRBV6-6 | ASSYKGLVEDTQY
TRBJ2-5 | TRBV27 | ASSDRGPLETQY
TRBJ1-2 | TRBV28 | ATIGGRQGAYGYT
TRBJ2-5 | TRBV27 | ASSSSRTGTQETQY
TRBJ2-5 | TRBV4-2 | ASSQTDFLAGGGETQY
TRBJ1-6 | TRBV25-1 | ASTGGKASPLH
TRBJ1-2 | TRBV4-2 | ASSLTGGVPEDLYGYT
TRBJ2-7 | TRBV20-1 | SARSGRIYGYEQY
TRBJ2-7 | TRBV3-1 | ASSFGLAREQY
TRBJ1-5 | TRBV5-1 | ASRITIQIGDPRSNQPQH
TRBJ1-6 | TRBV6-1 | ASEFSYNSPLH
TRBJ2-5 | TRBV4-1 | ASSQESGTKVETQY
TRBJ1-1 | TRBV20-1 | SANLGQPYSNTEAF
TRBJ1-1 | TRBV25-1 | ASSELHLNTEAF
TRBJ2-1 | TRBV12-3/TRBV12-4 | ASSPQSGGAKNEQF
TRBJ2-7 | TRBV3-1 | ASSQAGDYEQY
TRBJ1-2 | TRBV18 | ASSREGEGYT
NA | TRBV7-2 | ASSFRSRGASEQY
TRBJ1-1 | TRBV20-1 | SASLQINTEAF
TRBJ1-2 | TRBV6-4 | ASSLNPQGAYT
TRBJ2-1 | TRBV5-1 | ASSLASTGARDEQF
TRBJ2-7 | TRBV9 | ASSGGRTRGEQY
TRBJ2-3 | TRBV5-1 | ASSNRDPSTDTQY
TRBJ1-2 | TRBV28 | ASSARQVLYGYT
TRBJ2-7 | TRBV12-3/TRBV12-4 | ASSPTGHYEQY
TRBJ1-6 | TRBV6-6 | ASSRPAGSPLH
TRBJ2-1 | TRBV5-1 | ASSSGSLAGYEQF
TRBJ1-2 | TRBV6-1 | ASLPGAVRTNYGYT
TRBJ2-1 | TRBV7-2 | ASSLALGGQGYNEQF
TRBJ2-1 | TRBV2 | ASFGVDNEQF
TRBJ2-2 | TRBV5-1 | ASSALTGGDTGELF
TRBJ2-5 | TRBV4-1 | ASSQTRLAGGRETQY
TRBJ1-5 | TRBV15 | ATMSRGNTNQPQH
TRBJ1-2 | TRBV9 | ASSLRGTPYYGYT
TRBJ1-4 | TRBV6-1 | ASISIRVNEKLF